The sequence of this TCR beta chain was determined in a study of cytomegalovirus exposure and HLA in healthy donors. In regard to this clone: Antigen: not known.

The table came from immunoSEQ multiplex PCR; TCRdb's copy has only in-frame clones and leaves some out. The table includes approximately 150,000 clones, over 80% detected once. The V end was cut by 2 bases, the J end by 0 bases, with 12 bases between. The CDR3 runs to 17 residues. CDR1 is SGDLS and CDR2 is YYNGEE in the germline V gene. Findings and caveats of the study: Clusters of TCRs from the first cohort tended to co-occur in the 120 validation repertoires (as a later analysis found).

Sequenced: PBMCs. The chain employs TRBV9 and TRBJ1-6; D remains unclear. The sequence was collected from a man aged 18 to 30 in good health and CMV-seropositive. CDR3 sequence (DNA): TGTGCCAGCAGCGTCGCAGACTCCTACTCCTATAATTCACCCCTCCACTTT. This codes for CASSVADSYSYNSPLHF.